This TCR beta chain was captured by sequencing in a study of sequential checkpoint blockade in melanoma. Across the whole study: Patients were randomized 1:1 to nivolumab-then-ipilimumab or ipilimumab-then-nivolumab first-line. After both sequences, patients received maintenance nivolumab.

Measured with immunoSEQ multiplex PCR; TCRdb has only the in-frame clones, and not every one. The data contain approximately 15,000 clones, around 70% of them seen just once; the ten biggest clones take up 11%. Specified treatment: randomized to nivolumab then ipilimumab (arm A) or the reverse (arm B). Patients had received no earlier DNA-damaging chemotherapy. Live CD3+CD8+ CD19− CD56− cells were sorted from PBMCs. Looked up from germline, CDR1 is SEHNR and CDR2 is FQNEAQ (reference sequence). This CDR3 has 15 amino acids. Sample: CD8+ T cells sorted from blood (inferred from file names), taken from a patient given nivolumab and ipilimumab in sequence. This chain uses TRBV7-9 with TRBJ2-5; maybe TRBD1 (6 bases). The J call may be incorrect, as the DNA end agrees better with TRBJ2-7. The source of this sequence is a human donor with melanoma. The CDR3 nucleotides are TGTGCCAGCAGCTACCGGGACACTTTCTCCTACGAGCAGTACTTC. Translated, it gives CASSYRDTFSYEQYF.